Listed below are T cell receptor beta chains from one sample, sequenced in a study of blood T cell repertoires in COVID-19. TCRdb's table, derived via immunoSEQ multiplex PCR, lists solely in-frame clones and lacks some. The sample contains about 20,000 clones, approximately 80% of which appear only once. Specimen: peripheral blood. Receptors originate from a man older than 75 with active or convalescent COVID-19. The CDR3 runs from the conserved cysteine through the conserved F or W. A D gene is named only where the DNA matches it firmly. Only part of the rows carry a size: once, few, many, or a class if the clone is expanded.

- - TRBJ2-3 TRBV12-3/TRBV12-4 TGTGCCAGCAGAACCGGGATCCAAGATACGCAGTATTTT CASRTGIQDTQYF
- - TRBJ2-3 TRBV10-1 TGCGCCAGTACGGGAGCCCCAGATACGCAGTATTTT CASTGAPDTQYF
TRBD1 - TRBJ1-4 TRBV6-5 TGTGCCAGGAGGACCAGGGGGTGTCATGAAAAACTGTTTTTT CARRTRGCHEKLFF
TRBD2 - TRBJ2-1 TRBV19 TGTGCCAGTAGTAGGGAGGGCTCCTACAATGAGCAGTTCTTC CASSREGSYNEQFF
TRBD2 - TRBJ2-1 TRBV18 TGTGCCAGCTCACCCTATGGAGCGGGAGGGAGGAATGAGCAGTTCTTC CASSPYGAGGRNEQFF
TRBD2 - TRBJ2-1 TRBV3-1/TRBV3-2 TGTGCCAGCAGCCAAGATGTCGCGGGAGGGCGATTCGAGTTCTTC CASSQDVAGGRFEFF
TRBD2 - TRBJ2-1 TRBV6-1 TGTGCCAGCAGTGAAATGGGGCTAGCGGGAGCGTATGAGCAGTTCTTC CASSEMGLAGAYEQFF
- - TRBJ2-3 TRBV7-2 TGTGCCAGCAGCGCCTCCGGGGGGCCCCCCACAGATACGCAGTATTTT CASSASGGPPTDTQYF
TRBD1 few TRBJ2-5 TRBV11-1 TGTGCCAGCAGCTTGTCCGGGACAGGGTGGGAGACCCAGTACTTC CASSLSGTGWETQYF
- once TRBJ1-4 TRBV5-1 TGCGCCAGCAGCTTGGAGGGAGGAACTAATGAAAAACTGTTTTTT CASSLEGGTNEKLFF
- - TRBJ2-3 TRBV7-8 TGTGCCAGCAGCCCAGGGGCGGGAGATACGCAGTATTTT CASSPGAGDTQYF
TRBD2 - TRBJ2-7 TRBV5-1 TGCGCCAGCAGCTGGGGGGGTACCTACGAGCAGTACTTC CASSWGGTYEQYF
TRBD2 - TRBJ2-3 TRBV11-2 TGTGCCAGCAGCTTGCTAGCGGGGGGGCAAGATACGCAGTATTTT CASSLLAGGQDTQYF
- - TRBJ1-3 TRBV5-8 TGTGCCAGCAGCTTGGTATATCGGAGCTCTGGAAACACCATATATTTT CASSLVYRSSGNTIYF
TRBD1 - TRBJ1-3 TRBV30 TGTGCCTGGGGGACAGGGGGCCTAGGAAACACCATATATTTT CAWGTGGLGNTIYF
- - TRBJ1-1 TRBV5-1 TGCGCCAGCAATCCCGGGGGGCGGACTGAAGCTTTCTTT CASNPGGRTEAFF
TRBD1 - TRBJ2-7 TRBV18 TGTGCCAGCTCACGGGACAGGGGGACGTCCCTCGAGCAGTACTTC CASSRDRGTSLEQYF
- - TRBJ2-1 TRBV7-6 TGTGCCAGCAGCTTGGACTACCACAAGCAGTTCTTC CASSLDYHKQFF
TRBD2 - TRBJ2-1 TRBV29-1 TGCAGCTCACTAGCGGGAGGGATCTACAATGAGCAGTTCTTC CSSLAGGIYNEQFF
- - TRBJ1-4 TRBV11-2 TGTGCCAGCAGCTTAGGGCTTCAGGGGATAGGAGAAAAACTGTTTTTT CASSLGLQGIGEKLFF
- - TRBJ1-2 TRBV19 TGTGCCAGTAGTATCTATGGGGCGCTGGGCTATGGCTACACCTTC CASSIYGALGYGYTF
TRBD1 - TRBJ2-2 TRBV5-1 TGCGCCAGCAGCTTGGCCGGGACAGGGAACACCGGGGAGCTGTTTTTT CASSLAGTGNTGELFF
- - TRBJ2-5 TRBV5-1 TGCGCCAGCAGCTTGCGCGGGACCCAAGAGACCCAGTACTTC CASSLRGTQETQYF
- - TRBJ1-5 TRBV15 TGTGCCACCAGCAGGTCTGACAGTGGCAATCAGCCCCAGCATTTT CATSRSDSGNQPQHF
TRBD2 - TRBJ2-7 TRBV11-2 TGTGCCAGCAGCTTAGGTACTAGCGTTTACGAGCAGTACTTC CASSLGTSVYEQYF
TRBD2 - TRBJ2-1 TRBV19 TGTGCCAGTAGTCCTCGGACTAGCTTAAATGAGCAGTTCTTC CASSPRTSLNEQFF
- - TRBJ2-3 TRBV7-2 TGTGCCAGCACCCCGCTTTGGGGGCGGGGCACAGATACGCAGTATTTT CASTPLWGRGTDTQYF
- - TRBJ1-2 TRBV11-2 TGTGCCAGCAGCCTCCGGTACAGGGACTATGGCTACACCTTC CASSLRYRDYGYTF
- once TRBJ2-3 TRBV4-2 TGTGCCAGCAGCCAAGATTTATCACAGGGAGTAGATACGCAGTATTTT CASSQDLSQGVDTQYF
- - TRBJ2-3 TRBV4-1 TGCGCCAGCAGCCAACAAGGGGGAGCTAGCACAGATACGCAGTATTTT CASSQQGGASTDTQYF
TRBD1 once TRBJ1-2 TRBV19 TGTGCCAGTAGTATTAGCATCGGGACAGATTATGGCTACACCTTC CASSISIGTDYGYTF
- - TRBJ2-1 TRBV14 TGTGCCAGCAGCCAAGCGTCGGCCTACAATGAGCAGTTCTTC CASSQASAYNEQFF
TRBD1 few TRBJ1-2 TRBV5-1 TGCGCCAGCAGCTTGGACCCCACAGGGGCAAGCGGCTACACCTTC CASSLDPTGASGYTF
TRBD1 - TRBJ1-1 TRBV5-5 TGTGCCAGCAGCTTGGCCCCAGGGGGCACTGAAGCTTTCTTT CASSLAPGGTEAFF
- - TRBJ2-3 TRBV29-1 TGCAGCGTCCTACGGCGGGCCACAGATACGCAGTATTTT CSVLRRATDTQYF
- - TRBJ1-1 TRBV5-1 TGCGCCAGCAGCGGCCGGACAGCAATGAACACTGAAGCTTTCTTT CASSGRTAMNTEAFF
- - TRBJ2-2 TRBV9 TGTGCCAGCAGCGACCTAGCCGTGAACACCGGGGAGCTGTTTTTT CASSDLAVNTGELFF
- - TRBJ1-5 TRBV27 TGTGCCAGCAGTTGGCAGGGCCTGAATCAGCCCCAGCATTTT CASSWQGLNQPQHF
- - TRBJ2-7 TRBV28 TGTGCCAGCAGTTTGACAGTTTCCTTAGTCCGGGAGCAGCAGTACTTC CASSLTVSLVREQQYF
- - TRBJ2-1 TRBV19 TGTGCCAGTATGTGGCGGGCGCAAGCCGATGAGCAGTTCTTC CASMWRAQADEQFF
TRBD1 once TRBJ1-3 TRBV5-1 TGCGCCAGCGGGGACAGGGCTTTGGGGTCTGGAAACACCATATATTTT CASGDRALGSGNTIYF
- - TRBJ1-2 TRBV7-8 TGTGCCAGCAGCTTAGGAGGGGGGGGTCTCTATGGCTACACCTTC CASSLGGGGLYGYTF
TRBD1 once TRBJ2-3 TRBV7-9 TGTGCCAGCAGCCCCGGGACAGGGGGGGCAGATACGCAGTATTTT CASSPGTGGADTQYF
- - TRBJ1-6 TRBV19 TGTGCCAGTAGTACCCTGGGGGGTTCGAATTCACCCCTCCACTTT CASSTLGGSNSPLHF
TRBD1 - TRBJ1-5 TRBV28 TGTGCCAGCCGCCAGGGACAGATAAATCAGCCCCAGCATTTT CASRQGQINQPQHF
- - TRBJ2-1 TRBV19 TGTGCCAGTAGTGTCTATACGCGGCCACCAATTCCTTCCTACAATGAGCAGTTCTTC CASSVYTRPPIPSYNEQFF
- - TRBJ1-5 TRBV5-1 TGCGCCAGCAGCTTGGAGGCGGGAGGCGATCAGCCCCAGCATTTT CASSLEAGGDQPQHF
- - TRBJ2-2 TRBV5-1 TGCGCCAGCAGCTTGGGGACCGGACTGAACACCGGGGAGCTGTTTTTT CASSLGTGLNTGELFF
- - TRBJ2-2 TRBV7-2 TGTGCCAGCAGCGTTAGCGGTCTCCCCACCGGGGAGCTGTTTTTT CASSVSGLPTGELFF
- few TRBJ2-5 TRBV18 TGTGCCAGCTCACTCCGGGAAGGAGAGACCCAGTACTTC CASSLREGETQYF
- once TRBJ2-6 TRBV7-9 TGTGCCAGCAGCCGGTCCTTGAATTCTTGGTCTGGGGCCAACGTCCTGACTTTC CASSRSLNSWSGANVLTF
TRBD1 - TRBJ2-1 TRBV18 TGTGCCAGCTCACCTACCGGGACAGGGGGCGCGAGTTACAATGAGCAGTTCTTC CASSPTGTGGASYNEQFF
- - TRBJ2-7 TRBV11-2 TGTGCCAGCAGCCCGCGGAGAGAGGGCGTAGGCGAGCAGTACTTC CASSPRREGVGEQYF